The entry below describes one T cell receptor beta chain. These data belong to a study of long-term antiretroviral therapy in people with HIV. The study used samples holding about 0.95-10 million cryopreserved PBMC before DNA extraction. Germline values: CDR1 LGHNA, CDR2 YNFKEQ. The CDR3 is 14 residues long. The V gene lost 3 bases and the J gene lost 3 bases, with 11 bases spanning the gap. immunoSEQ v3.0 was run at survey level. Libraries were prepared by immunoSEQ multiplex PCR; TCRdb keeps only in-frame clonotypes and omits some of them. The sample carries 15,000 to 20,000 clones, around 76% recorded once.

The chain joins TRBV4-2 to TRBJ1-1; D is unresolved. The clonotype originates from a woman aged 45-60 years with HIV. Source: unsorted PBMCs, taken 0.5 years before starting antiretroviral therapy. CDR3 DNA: TGTGCCAGCAGCCACACCGGAACCTACACTGAAGCTTTCTTT. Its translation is CASSHTGTYTEAFF.